This passage covers 11 T cell receptor beta chains from one sample sequenced in a study of T cells after yellow fever vaccination (dated by TCRdb to about 2019). Taken with the paper, the label for treatment or condition translates to: live attenuated yellow fever vaccine strain. The library relied on 5' RACE. Sequencer: Illumina NovaSeq 6000. In TCRdb, the public reads were trimmed at Q25 with fastp and aligned with MiXCR, with productive beta chains retained. Entries are consolidated by CDR3 protein sequence, retaining the most common genes and DNA. The sample contains 100,000 to 150,000 distinct CDR3 sequences, approximately 8.4% of them found a single time. The ten largest clones represent 30% to 50% of the sample. The specimen comprised CD8+ T cells sorted from PBMCs, sampled on the day of the yellow fever booster vaccination. These receptors all stem from a man aged 18 to 35 who received the YFV17D yellow fever vaccine.

V and J are TRBV6-1 and TRBJ2-1; 9 bases agree with TRBD2. This CDR3 spans 16 amino acids. In germline, CDR1 is MNHNS, CDR2 SASEGT. V gave up 6 bases and J gave up 10 bases; unmatched junction bases: 16. The CDR3 region is CASRGRGRGGLNEQFF. The DNA of the CDR3 is TGTGCCAGCAGGGGTCGAGGGCGGGGGGGCCTCAACGAGCAGTTCTTC.

This clonotype was counted a few times. V is TRBV5-1 and J is TRBJ2-3, with 7 bases fitting TRBD1. The CDR3 has 16 residues. Germline values: CDR1 SGHRS, CDR2 YFSETQ. With 4 bases clipped from V and 2 bases from J, the junction kept 10 bases outside the gene matches. Written as DNA, the CDR3 is TGCGCCAGCAGCAATCCCCGGGACAGAGACACAGATACGCAGTATTTT. It is translated as CASSNPRDRDTDTQYF.

The chain links TRBV5-1 to TRBJ1-5; D is unresolved. V lost 0 bases and J 3 bases, leaving 10 bases between the germline ends. Germline CDR1 and CDR2: SGHRS and YFSETQ. The CDR3 sequence is 15 residues long. In nucleotides, the CDR3 is TGCGCCAGCAGCTTGGTCGGGAGTATCAATCAGCCCCAGCATTTT. Protein: CASSLVGSINQPQHF.

This chain connects TRBV2 to TRBJ2-5; a possible D gene is TRBD1 (5 bases). Germline V gives CDR1 SNHLY, CDR2 FYNNEI. V was trimmed by 8 bases and J by 4 bases, leaving 17 bases between them. The CDR3 spans 14 residues. CDR3 DNA sequence: TGTGCCAGCCTGAGGTCGCAGGGTGGAGAGACCCAGTACTTC. Encoded protein: CASLRSQGGETQYF.

The genes are TRBV7-2 and TRBJ1-1; D gene ambiguous. The CDR3 sequence is 12 residues long. The ends were cut back, 0 bases at V and 11 bases at J, with 10 bases in the middle. Germline CDR1 and CDR2: SGHTA and FQGNSA. The CDR3 sequence: CASSLAGGAAFF. The CDR3 DNA reads TGTGCCAGCAGCTTAGCGGGAGGTGCGGCTTTCTTT.

Ten or more counts support this clonotype. The gene calls are TRBV6-2 or TRBV6-3 and TRBJ1-1; no firm D call. This CDR3 is 11 amino acids long. The germline CDR1 and CDR2 sequences are MNHEY and SVGEGT. V was pared by 2 bases and J by 7 bases, with 5 bases between. For the CDR3, the DNA is TGTGCCAGCAGTTACGGTAGTGAAGCTTTCTTT. It encodes CASSYGSEAFF.

V and J are TRBV4-1 and TRBJ1-3; D remains ambiguous. Germline V gene data show CDR1 as MGHRA and CDR2 as YSYEKL. The V end lost 3 bases, the J end lost 3 bases, and 12 bases lay between the germline ends. The CDR3 loop spans 15 amino acids. CDR3 residues: CASSHGYLIGNTIYF. CDR3 nucleotides: TGCGCCAGCAGCCATGGGTACTTGATTGGAAACACCATATATTTT.

The chain has TRBV9 and TRBJ2-1; tentatively, D is TRBD2 (6 bases). The CDR3 spans 15 residues. The germline V and J ends were trimmed by 0 bases and 4 bases, with 11 bases remaining between them. Germline V gene data show CDR1 as SGDLS and CDR2 as YYNGEE. DNA of the CDR3: TGTGCCAGCAGCGTAGGACTAGTCCTGTACAATGAGCAGTTCTTC. Its protein is CASSVGLVLYNEQFF.

This clonotype was seen a few times. The J gene is TRBJ2-7, the V gene TRBV9; 8 positions agree with TRBD1. This CDR3 spans 14 amino acids. The junction had 4 bases not matched to a gene; V was cut back by 0 bases and J by 5 bases. The germline gives CDR1 SGDLS, CDR2 YYNGEE. CDR3 sequence (DNA): TGTGCCAGCAGCGTAGGGGCAGGGGGCAACGAGCAGTACTTC. It is translated as CASSVGAGGNEQYF.

This clonotype was seen only a few times. This chain joins TRBV5-5 and TRBJ1-3, with 7 bases that match TRBD1. The V segment lost 1 base and the J segment 0 bases; nucleotides outside the gene matches: 1. Germline-derived CDR1 and CDR2 are SGHKS and YYEKEE (reference sequence). This CDR3 is built from 15 residues. Written as DNA, the CDR3 is TGTGCCAGCAGCTTGTCAGGGGGCTCTGGAAACACCATATATTTT. Translated, it gives CASSLSGGSGNTIYF.

The table lists this clonotype with a few counts. This chain joins TRBV19 and TRBJ2-4; D unresolved. Germline V gives CDR1 LNHDA, CDR2 SQIVND (reference sequence). V was pared by 3 bases and J by 8 bases, with 14 bases between. CDR3 length: 14 amino acids. CDR3 coding DNA: TGTGCCAGTAGTATCGTCCTTTGGGCGGACATTCAGTACTTC. This encodes CASSIVLWADIQYF.